The 8 T cell receptor beta chains presented below share a single source sample, sequenced in a study of shared clonotypes between healthy human individuals. Data came from immunoSEQ multiplex PCR; TCRdb stores just in-frame clones and leaves some out. The data contain hundreds of thousands of clones, approximately 80% of them seen just once; the ten biggest clones take up 9.5% to 15%. Input material: PBMCs. The source of these receptors is a woman aged 40 to 50 in good health. Some clones in this sample may be carry-over from other donors' samples.

The J gene is TRBJ2-7, the V gene TRBV14; 9 bases agree with TRBD2. Germline CDR1 SGHDN, CDR2 FVKESK. The J segment lost 5 bases and the V segment lost 4 bases, leaving 15 bases of the junction unmatched. The CDR3 runs 17 residues. CDR3 coding DNA: TGTGCCAGCAGCCCCACCCGGCTAGCGGGATACCCCAACGAGCAGTACTTC. This codes for CASSPTRLAGYPNEQYF. The full variable domain, in which reference TRBV14 and TRBJ2-7 provide the parts outside the CDR3, is EAGVTQFPSHSVIEKGQTVTLRCDPISGHDNLYWYRRVMGKEIKFLLHFVKESKQDESGMPNNRFLAERTGGTYSTLKVQPAELEDSGVYFCASSPTRLAGYPNEQYFGPGTRLTVT.

The chain uses TRBV4-2 and TRBJ2-2; TRBD1 agrees at 7 bases. Trimming at V came to 1 base and at J to 5 bases, leaving 4 bases not matched to a gene. Germline V gene data show CDR1 as LGHNA and CDR2 as YNFKEQ. The CDR3 loop spans 15 amino acids. CDR3 amino acids: CASSQVGTVTGELFF. The CDR3 DNA follows: TGTGCCAGCAGCCAAGTGGGGACAGTTACCGGGGAGCTGTTTTTT.

The chain couples TRBV9 to TRBJ2-7; D might be TRBD1 or TRBD2, each matching 5 bases. Per germline, CDR1 SGDLS and CDR2 YYNGEE. The CDR3 is 15 residues long. Trimming shortened V by 3 bases and J by 6 bases, and 19 bases separated the two germline ends. CDR3 amino acids: CASSGGSQGLGEQYF. CDR3 in DNA: TGTGCCAGCAGCGGGGGGAGCCAGGGCCTCGGCGAGCAGTACTTC.

The chain carries TRBV5-4 and TRBJ2-1; TRBD1 might be the D (6 bases). Trimming shortened V by 0 bases and J by 5 bases, and 6 bases separated the two germline ends. CDR3 length: 13 amino acids. Per the germline V gene, CDR1 is SGHNT and CDR2 is YYREEE (reference sequence). In DNA form, the CDR3 reads TGTGCCAGCAGCTTGGGGGGGCACAATGAGCAGTTCTTC. It specifies CASSLGGHNEQFF.

This clone was seen ten or more times. This same CDR3 is encoded by further DNA sequences in the sample. This chain links TRBV5-1 with TRBJ1-2; perhaps TRBD1 as D (6 bases). CDR3 length: 12 residues. Per germline, CDR1 SGHRS and CDR2 YFSETQ. The germline V and J ends were trimmed by 4 bases and 7 bases, with 11 bases remaining between them. For the CDR3, the DNA is TGCGCCAGCAGCCCCACAGGGTTTGGCTACACCTTC. It encodes CASSPTGFGYTF.

This chain joins TRBV29-1 and TRBJ2-1; no definite D call. Trimming removed 7 bases at V and 0 bases at J, with 7 bases between. The CDR3 is 12 residues long. In germline, CDR1 is SQVTM, CDR2 ANQGSEA. The CDR3 spells CSGYGSYNEQFF. In DNA, the CDR3 is TGCAGCGGTTACGGCTCCTACAATGAGCAGTTCTTC.

The chain uses TRBV28 and TRBJ2-5; D is unresolved. Looked up from germline, CDR1 is MDHEN and CDR2 is SYDVKM. Trimming took off 6 bases at V and 0 bases at J, with 11 bases between the two ends. The CDR3 runs 14 residues. In DNA, the CDR3 is TGTGCCAGCAGCCCTACCGTGTACCAAGAGACCCAGTACTTC. This gives the protein CASSPTVYQETQYF.

This clone was seen only once. The V and J genes are TRBV27 and TRBJ2-1; D remains unclear. The germline V gene has CDR1 MNHEY and CDR2 SMNVEV (reference sequence). V lost 0 bases to trimming and J lost 6 bases, with 3 bases between them. This CDR3 comprises 12 residues. CDR3 coding DNA: TGTGCCAGCAGTTTATCTCGCAATGAGCAGTTCTTC. It translates to CASSLSRNEQFF.